The 9 T cell receptor beta chains below come from one sample, sequenced in a study of CD4 T cells in relation to SARS-CoV-2 and coronaviruses. Before the COVID-19 pandemic, during about 2010-2018, CD4+ T cells were taken from unexposed donors. After nine to ten days of culture, CD4+ T cells were isolated. Antigens of these TCRs are unknown. Clones were read by immunoSEQ multiplex PCR, and TCRdb kept only the in-frame ones, dropping some. The table lists about 24,000 clones, about 70% of them singletons. Source material: CD4+ T cells from PBMCs, cultured in vitro. These receptors all come from a human donor in good health.

J is TRBJ2-2 and V is TRBV6-5; maybe TRBD1 (6 bases). In germline, CDR1 is MNHEY, CDR2 SVGAGI. Trimming removed 5 bases from V and 2 bases from J, with 12 bases in between. This CDR3 contains 15 residues. The CDR3, as DNA: TGTGCCAGCAGTACAGGGTTACCCAACACCGGGGAGCTGTTTTTT. Encoded protein: CASSTGLPNTGELFF.

This rearrangement joins TRBV6-6 to TRBJ1-1; TRBD1 agrees at 8 bases. CDR3 length equals 13 residues. Per the germline V gene, CDR1 is MNHNY and CDR2 is SVGAGI (reference sequence). V gave up 6 bases and J gave up 4 bases; unmatched junction bases: 4. CDR3 in amino acids: CASSQTGGTEAFF. CDR3 sequence (DNA): TGTGCCAGCAGCCAAACAGGGGGCACTGAAGCTTTCTTT.

This clone is a singleton in its sample. The chain joins TRBV28 to TRBJ2-5; the D gene is possibly TRBD1 (6 bases). CDR1 is MDHEN and CDR2 is SYDVKM in the germline V gene. This CDR3 comprises 14 residues. V dropped 5 bases and J dropped 4 bases, with 14 bases sitting between them. In DNA, the CDR3 is TGTGCCAGCAGTCCCCAGGGGTTTCGAGAGACCCAGTACTTC. Encoded protein: CASSPQGFRETQYF.

The chain has TRBV6-2 or TRBV6-3 and TRBJ2-5, with 12 bases that match TRBD2. Per the germline V gene, CDR1 is MNHEY and CDR2 is SVGEGT. CDR3 length: 16 amino acids. J was trimmed by 4 bases and V by 2 bases; bases with no gene match: 5. CDR3 amino acids: CASSYRTSGIGETQYF. The CDR3 DNA sequence: TGTGCCAGCAGTTACCGGACTAGCGGGATAGGAGAGACCCAGTACTTC.

The chain couples TRBV6-6 to TRBJ1-2; D is undetermined. CDR3 length: 15 amino acids. In germline, CDR1 is MNHNY, CDR2 SVGAGI (reference sequence). Trimming took off 0 bases at V and 8 bases at J, with 16 bases between the two ends. The DNA for the CDR3 is TGTGCCAGCAGTTACTCAGCCTGGAGCGAGTCCGGCTACACCTTC. It is translated as CASSYSAWSESGYTF.

By sample fraction, this clone is medium-sized. Distinct nucleotide sequences in the sample also encode this CDR3. The chain combines TRBV5-5 with TRBJ2-7; tentatively, D is TRBD2 (5 bases). Per the germline V gene, CDR1 is SGHKS and CDR2 is YYEKEE (reference sequence). The CDR3 covers 14 residues. Trimming removed 0 bases at V and 0 bases at J, with 7 bases between. The CDR3 sequence is CASSLVGNSYEQYF. The CDR3 DNA is TGTGCCAGCAGCTTGGTCGGGAACTCCTACGAGCAGTACTTC.

The chain uses TRBV30 and TRBJ2-3; TRBD2 matches 9 bases. The CDR3 consists of 14 residues. Losses at the gene ends were 4 bases for V and 3 bases for J; bases not matched to a gene: 5. Germline CDR1 is GTSNPN and CDR2 is SVGIG (reference sequence). As DNA, the CDR3 is TGTGCCTGGAATGCGGGAGGGTCGACAGATACGCAGTATTTT. Protein: CAWNAGGSTDTQYF.

This clone was counted only a few times. The gene calls are TRBV6-5 and TRBJ1-5, with D maybe TRBD1 (6 bases). Deletions cut 6 bases from V and 3 bases from J, with 9 bases between. CDR1 MNHEY and CDR2 SVGAGI come from the germline V gene. The CDR3 is 13 amino acids. The CDR3 region is CASSRTVNQPQHF. The CDR3 coding sequence is TGTGCCAGCAGCAGGACAGTCAATCAGCCCCAGCATTTT.

The V and J genes are TRBV11-3 and TRBJ2-3, with D tentatively TRBD1 or TRBD2 (7 bases each). Trimming cost V 4 bases and J 2 bases, with 13 bases left between them. The CDR3 contains 15 residues. Per the germline V gene, CDR1 is SGHNT and CDR2 is YENEEA. This chain's CDR3 is CASSSRGGYTDTQYF. The CDR3 coding sequence is TGTGCCAGCAGCTCCAGGGGGGGATACACAGATACGCAGTATTTT.